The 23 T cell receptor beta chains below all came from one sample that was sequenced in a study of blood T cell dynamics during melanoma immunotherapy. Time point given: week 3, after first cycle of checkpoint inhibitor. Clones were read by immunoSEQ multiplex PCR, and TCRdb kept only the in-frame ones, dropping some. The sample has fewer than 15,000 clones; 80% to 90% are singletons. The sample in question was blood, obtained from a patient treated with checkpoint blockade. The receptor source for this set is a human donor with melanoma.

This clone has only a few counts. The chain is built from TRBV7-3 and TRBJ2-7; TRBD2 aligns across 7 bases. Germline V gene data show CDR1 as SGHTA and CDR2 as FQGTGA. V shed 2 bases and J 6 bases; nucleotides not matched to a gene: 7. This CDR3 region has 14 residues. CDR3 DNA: TGTGCCAGCAGCTTAGACGCGGGAGTCTTCGAGCAGTACTTC. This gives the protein CASSLDAGVFEQYF.

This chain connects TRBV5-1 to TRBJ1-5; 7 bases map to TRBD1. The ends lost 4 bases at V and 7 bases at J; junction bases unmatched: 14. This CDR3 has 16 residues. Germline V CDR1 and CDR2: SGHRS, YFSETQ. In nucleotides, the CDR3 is TGCGCCAGCAGCCCGGCGGGCAGGGGGGATGGGCAGCCCCAGCATTTT. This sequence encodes CASSPAGRGDGQPQHF.

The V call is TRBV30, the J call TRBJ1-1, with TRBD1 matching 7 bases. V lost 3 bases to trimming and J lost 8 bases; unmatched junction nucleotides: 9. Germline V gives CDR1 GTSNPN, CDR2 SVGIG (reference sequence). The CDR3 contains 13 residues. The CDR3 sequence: CAWSAWDSREAFF. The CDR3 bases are TGTGCCTGGAGCGCCTGGGACAGTCGGGAAGCTTTCTTT.

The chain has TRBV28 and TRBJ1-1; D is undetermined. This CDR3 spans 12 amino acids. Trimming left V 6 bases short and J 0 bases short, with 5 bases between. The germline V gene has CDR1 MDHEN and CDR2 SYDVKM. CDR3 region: CASSQVNTEAFF. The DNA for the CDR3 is TGTGCCAGCAGCCAGGTGAACACTGAAGCTTTCTTT.

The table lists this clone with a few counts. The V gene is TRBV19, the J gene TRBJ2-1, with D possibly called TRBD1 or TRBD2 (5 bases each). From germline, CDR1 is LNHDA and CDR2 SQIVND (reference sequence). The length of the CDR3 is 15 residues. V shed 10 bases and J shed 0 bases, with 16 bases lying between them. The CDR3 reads CATTTWGSSYNEQFF. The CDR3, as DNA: TGTGCCACCACAACGTGGGGGAGCTCCTACAATGAGCAGTTCTTC.

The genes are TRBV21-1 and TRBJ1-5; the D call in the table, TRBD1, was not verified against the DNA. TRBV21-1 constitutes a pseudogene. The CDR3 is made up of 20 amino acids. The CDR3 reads CASSPPHPQGRRDSNQPQHF. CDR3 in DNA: TGTGCCAGCAGCCCCCCTCATCCCCAGGGGCGCCGGGATAGCAATCAGCCCCAGCATTTT.

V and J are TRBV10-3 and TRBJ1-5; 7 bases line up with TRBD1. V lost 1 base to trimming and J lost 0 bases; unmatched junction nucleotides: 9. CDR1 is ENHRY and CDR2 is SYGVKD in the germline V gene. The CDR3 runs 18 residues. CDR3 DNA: TGTGCCATCAGTGAGTTTCGTACAGGGGTCCGTAGCAATCAGCCCCAGCATTTT. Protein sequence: CAISEFRTGVRSNQPQHF.

The CDR3 protein is CASSVSGGGTYTQYF. Here the CDR3 DNA reads TGTGCCAGCAGTGTTAGCGGAGGGGGAACCTATACGCAGTATTTT. This chain joins TRBV2 and TRBJ2-3; tentatively, D is TRBD1 or TRBD2 (6 bases each). The V and J ends lost 4 bases and 7 bases respectively, with 18 bases between them. The germline V gene has CDR1 SNHLY and CDR2 FYNNEI. The CDR3 covers 15 residues.

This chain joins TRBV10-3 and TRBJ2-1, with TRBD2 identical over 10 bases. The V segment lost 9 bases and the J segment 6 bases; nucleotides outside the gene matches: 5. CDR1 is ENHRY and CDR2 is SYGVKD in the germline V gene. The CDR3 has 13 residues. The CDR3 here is CAIAGGPANEQFF. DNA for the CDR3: TGTGCCATAGCGGGAGGGCCCGCCAATGAGCAGTTCTTC.

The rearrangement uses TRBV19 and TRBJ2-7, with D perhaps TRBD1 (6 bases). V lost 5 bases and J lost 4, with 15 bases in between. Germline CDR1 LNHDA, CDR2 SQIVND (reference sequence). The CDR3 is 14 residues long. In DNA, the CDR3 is TGTGCCAGTAGTGCTGGGGTAGGGGGATACGAGCAGTACTTC. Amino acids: CASSAGVGGYEQYF.

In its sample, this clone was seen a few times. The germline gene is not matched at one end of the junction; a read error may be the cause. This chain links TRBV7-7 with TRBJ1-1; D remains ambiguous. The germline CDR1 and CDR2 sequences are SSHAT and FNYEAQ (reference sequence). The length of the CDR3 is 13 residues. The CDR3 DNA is TGTGCTAGCAGCTTATGGGGTGGCACTGAAGCTTTCTTT. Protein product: CASSLWGGTEAFF.

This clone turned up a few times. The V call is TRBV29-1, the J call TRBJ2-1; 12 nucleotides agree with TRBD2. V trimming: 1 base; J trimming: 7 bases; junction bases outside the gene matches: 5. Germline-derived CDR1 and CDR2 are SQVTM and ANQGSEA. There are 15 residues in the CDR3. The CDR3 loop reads CSVEGTSGRRNEQFF. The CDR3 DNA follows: TGCAGCGTTGAAGGAACTAGCGGGAGGAGGAATGAGCAGTTCTTC.

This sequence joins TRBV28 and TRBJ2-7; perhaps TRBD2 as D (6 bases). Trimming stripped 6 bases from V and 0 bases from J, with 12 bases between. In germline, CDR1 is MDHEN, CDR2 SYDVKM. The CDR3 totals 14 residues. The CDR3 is CASRTAGYSYEQYF. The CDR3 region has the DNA TGTGCCAGCAGGACCGCGGGGTACTCCTACGAGCAGTACTTC.

The CDR3 loop reads CASSQVSTGGPKNIQYF. The DNA of the CDR3 is TGTGCCAGCAGCCAAGTTTCTACGGGAGGGCCGAAAAACATTCAGTACTTC. The V and J genes are TRBV14 and TRBJ2-4; 8 positions agree with TRBD2. CDR1 and CDR2 from the germline V gene are SGHDN and FVKESK. V trimming: 1 base; J trimming: 4 bases; junction bases outside the gene matches: 9. The CDR3 sequence is 17 residues long.

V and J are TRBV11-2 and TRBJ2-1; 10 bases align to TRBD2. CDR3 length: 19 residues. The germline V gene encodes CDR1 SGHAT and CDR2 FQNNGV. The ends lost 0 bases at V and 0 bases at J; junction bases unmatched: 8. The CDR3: CASSLDALAGVLSYNEQFF. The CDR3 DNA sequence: TGTGCCAGCAGCTTAGATGCGCTAGCGGGAGTCCTCTCCTACAATGAGCAGTTCTTC.

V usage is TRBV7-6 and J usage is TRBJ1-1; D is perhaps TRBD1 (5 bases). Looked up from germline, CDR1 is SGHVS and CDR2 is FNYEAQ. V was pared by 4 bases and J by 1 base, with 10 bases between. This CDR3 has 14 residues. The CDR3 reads CASSSRDGNTEAFF. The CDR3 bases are TGTGCCAGCAGCTCCCGGGACGGGAACACTGAAGCTTTCTTT.

For the CDR3, the DNA is TGTGCCAGCAGCTTTTCGGGCAATCAGCCCCAGCATTTT. Amino acid sequence: CASSFSGNQPQHF. This chain joins TRBV11-2 and TRBJ1-5, with D unresolved. The germline gives CDR1 SGHAT, CDR2 FQNNGV. The CDR3 has 13 residues. V lost 3 bases, J lost 2 bases, and 5 bases lay in between.

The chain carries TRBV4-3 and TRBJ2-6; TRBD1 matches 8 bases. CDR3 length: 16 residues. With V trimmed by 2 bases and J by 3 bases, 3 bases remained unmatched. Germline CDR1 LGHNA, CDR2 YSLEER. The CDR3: CASSQQTGVGANVLTF. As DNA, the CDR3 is TGCGCCAGCAGCCAACAGACAGGGGTTGGGGCCAACGTCCTGACTTTC.

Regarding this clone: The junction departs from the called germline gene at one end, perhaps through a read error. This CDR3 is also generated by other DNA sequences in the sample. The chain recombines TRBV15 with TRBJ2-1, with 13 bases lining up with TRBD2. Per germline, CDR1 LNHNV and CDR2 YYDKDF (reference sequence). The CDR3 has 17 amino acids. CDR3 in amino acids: CATSRRTGTSGTNEQFF. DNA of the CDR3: TGTGCCACTAGCAGAAGAACCGGGACTAGCGGGACCAATGAGCAGTTCTTC.

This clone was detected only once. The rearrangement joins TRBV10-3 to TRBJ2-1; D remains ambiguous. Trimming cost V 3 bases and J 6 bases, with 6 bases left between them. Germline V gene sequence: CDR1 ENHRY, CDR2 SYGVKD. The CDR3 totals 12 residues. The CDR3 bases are TGTGCCATCAGTGAAGCTCGCAATGAGCAGTTCTTC. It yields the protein CAISEARNEQFF.

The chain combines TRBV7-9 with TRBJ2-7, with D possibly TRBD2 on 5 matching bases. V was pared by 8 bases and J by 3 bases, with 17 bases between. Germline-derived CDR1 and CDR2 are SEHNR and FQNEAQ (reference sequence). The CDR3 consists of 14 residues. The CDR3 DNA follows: TGTGCCAGCTGGACGCGTTTCGGAGGCTACGAGCAGTACTTC. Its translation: CASWTRFGGYEQYF.

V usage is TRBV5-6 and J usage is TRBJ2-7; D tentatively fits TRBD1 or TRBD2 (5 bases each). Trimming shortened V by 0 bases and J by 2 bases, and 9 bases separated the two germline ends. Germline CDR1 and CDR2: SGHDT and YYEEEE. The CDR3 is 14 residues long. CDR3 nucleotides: TGTGCCAGCAGCTTGGAGGGGACCGCCTACGAGCAGTACTTC. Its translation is CASSLEGTAYEQYF.

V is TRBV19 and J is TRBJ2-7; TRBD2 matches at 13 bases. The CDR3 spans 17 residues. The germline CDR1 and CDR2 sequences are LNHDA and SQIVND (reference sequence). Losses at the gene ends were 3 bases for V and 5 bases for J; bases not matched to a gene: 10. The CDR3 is CASSIRGLAGEGNEQYF. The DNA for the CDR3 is TGTGCCAGTAGTATCCGAGGACTAGCGGGAGAGGGAAACGAGCAGTACTTC.